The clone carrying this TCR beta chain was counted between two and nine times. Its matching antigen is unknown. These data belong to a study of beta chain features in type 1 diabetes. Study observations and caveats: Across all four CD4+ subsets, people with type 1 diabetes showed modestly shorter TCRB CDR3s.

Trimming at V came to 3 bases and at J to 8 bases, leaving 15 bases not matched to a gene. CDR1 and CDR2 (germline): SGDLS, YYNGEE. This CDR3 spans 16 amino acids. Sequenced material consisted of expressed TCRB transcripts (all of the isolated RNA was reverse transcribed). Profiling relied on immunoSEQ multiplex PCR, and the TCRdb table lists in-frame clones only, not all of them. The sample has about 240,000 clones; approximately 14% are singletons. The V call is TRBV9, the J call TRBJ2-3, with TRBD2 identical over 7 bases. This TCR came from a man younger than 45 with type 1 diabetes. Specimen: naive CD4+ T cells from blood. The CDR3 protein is CASSAGEGDGEGTQYF. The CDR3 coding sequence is TGTGCCAGCAGCGCGGGGGAAGGGGATGGGGAGGGTACGCAGTATTTT.